Listed below are T cell receptor beta chains from one sample, sequenced in a study of siplizumab effects on memory and regulatory T cells. Using immunoSEQ multiplex PCR, the repertoire was profiled, and TCRdb retains in-frame clones only, with some absent. This table has 90,000 to 120,000 clones, about 91% appearing once. The sequenced sample was CD4+ T cells sorted from blood. The receptors here all came from a human donor in good health. Some clones in this sample may be carry-over from other donors' samples. CDR3s include the opening cysteine and the closing phenylalanine or tryptophan. The D gene is left open where the match is weak. Not all rows give a size; the values are once, few, many and, for expanded clones, a class.

TRBV13	NA	TRBD1	TRBJ1-2	TGTGCCAGCAGCTTGAGCACAGGGGGAAAGGACTATGGCTACACCTTC	CASSLSTGGKDYGYTF
TRBV29-1	NA	TRBD1	TRBJ2-7	TGCAGCGTTACGACAGGGTCGCCCTACGAGCAGTACTTC	CSVTTGSPYEQYF
TRBV30	NA	NA	TRBJ1-3	TGTGCCTGGAGTGTAGACGCCAGGCGAAGGGACAGAAACACCATATATTTT	CAWSVDARRRDRNTIYF
TRBV30	NA	TRBD1	TRBJ1-3	TGTGCCTGGGCGTCCGGGTTCCCCAGGGGGGGAAACACCATATATTTT	CAWASGFPRGGNTIYF
TRBV30	NA	NA	TRBJ2-7	TGTGCCTGGAGCGCCGGTAATCTTCAGGCCTACGAGCAGTACTTC	CAWSAGNLQAYEQYF
TRBV19	NA	TRBD2	TRBJ2-1	TGTGCCAGTAGTATAGCGTCCAGCGGGGGCGGGTATGAGCAGTTCTTC	CASSIASSGGGYEQFF
TRBV6-1	NA	TRBD2	TRBJ2-7	TGTGCCAGCAGCCAGACTAGCGGCTACGAGCAGTACTTC	CASSQTSGYEQYF
TRBV7-9	NA	TRBD2	TRBJ2-5	TGTGCCAGCAGCTCGGGACTAGCGGGGGGGGAGACCCAGTACTTC	CASSSGLAGGETQYF
TRBV6-5	NA	TRBD1	TRBJ1-1	TGTGCCAGCAGTTACTCGAGTCCGGGACAGGCGGCAAGGGCTTTCTTT	CASSYSSPGQAARAFF
TRBV5-4	NA	NA	TRBJ1-3	TGTGCCAGCAGCTTTCTACCTGGGCTAGGAAACACCATATATTTT	CASSFLPGLGNTIYF
TRBV12-5	NA	NA	TRBJ2-3	TGTGCTAGTAGCCGACAGGGCACAGATACGCAGTATTTT	CASSRQGTDTQYF
TRBV19	NA	NA	TRBJ2-1	TGTGCCATTTCGAGGGCCTGGAGCTCCTACAATGAGCAGTTCTTC	CAISRAWSSYNEQFF
TRBV7-8	NA	NA	TRBJ1-2	TGTGCCAGCAGCTTTTTTGACAGCTATGGCTACACCTTC	CASSFFDSYGYTF
TRBV29-1	NA	TRBD1	TRBJ2-7	TGCAGCGTTCGGTCGGGACAGCCATCCTACGAGCAGTACTTC	CSVRSGQPSYEQYF
TRBV16	NA	NA	TRBJ2-4	TGTGCCAGCAGCCAATCGAGCAGGGGGGAGAACATTCAGTACTTC	CASSQSSRGENIQYF
TRBV19	once	TRBD2	TRBJ2-5	TGTGCCAGTAGTTACCTCCGCGGGAGGGCTCAGGAGACCCAGTACTTC	CASSYLRGRAQETQYF
TRBV2	NA	NA	TRBJ2-7	TGTGCCAGCGGGGTCGGGGGACCCTCCTACGAGCAGTACTTC	CASGVGGPSYEQYF
TRBV11-3	once	TRBD2	TRBJ2-2	TGTGCCAGCAGCATGACTAGCGTCACCGGGGAGCTGTTTTTT	CASSMTSVTGELFF
TRBV7-2	NA	TRBD2	TRBJ2-7	TGTGCCAGCAGCTTAGCGCCGGGACTAGGATCCGAGCAGTACTTC	CASSLAPGLGSEQYF
TRBV6-1	NA	NA	TRBJ2-2	TGTGCCAGCAACGGGGGATTTGACACCGGGGAGCTGTTTTTT	CASNGGFDTGELFF
TRBV7-9	NA	TRBD1	TRBJ1-4	TGTGCCAGCAGCTTAGACCAGGGGGCGGATGAAAAACTGTTTTTT	CASSLDQGADEKLFF
TRBV5-6	NA	NA	TRBJ2-3	TGTGCCAGCAGCTTGGTCGGGGCAGACCTCACAGATACGCAGTATTTT	CASSLVGADLTDTQYF
TRBV7-9	NA	NA	TRBJ2-7	TGTGCCAGCAGCTCCGGCGGGACATCGTACGGGGAGCAGTACTTC	CASSSGGTSYGEQYF
TRBV18	NA	NA	TRBJ2-5	TGTGCCAGCTCACCAATTCGAGGAGAGACCCAGTACTTC	CASSPIRGETQYF
TRBV18	NA	NA	TRBJ1-1	TGTGCCAGCTCACTCAAGCCAAAAGGGAGCACTGAAGCTTTCTTT	CASSLKPKGSTEAFF
TRBV5-1	NA	NA	TRBJ2-3	TGCGCCAGCAGAACAGCGTCTAGCACAGATACGCAGTATTTT	CASRTASSTDTQYF
TRBV30	NA	TRBD1	TRBJ2-7	TGTGCCTGGAGTGATCTACAGGGGATTCCCTACGAGCAGTACTTC	CAWSDLQGIPYEQYF
TRBV29-1	NA	NA	TRBJ2-7	TGCAGCGTTGTCCACGGCTACGAGCAGTACTTC	CSVVHGYEQYF
TRBV19	NA	NA	TRBJ2-5	TGTGCCAGTAGTACCGGACAGCTCCAAGAGACCCAGTACTTC	CASSTGQLQETQYF
TRBV2	NA	NA	TRBJ1-4	TGTGCCAGCAGTGTGGACAGAGTTAATGAAAAACTGTTTTTT	CASSVDRVNEKLFF
TRBV19	NA	TRBD2	TRBJ2-2	TGTGCCAGTAGACATAGAGGACTAGCGGGAGACACCGGGGAGCTGTTTTTT	CASRHRGLAGDTGELFF
TRBV11-2	NA	TRBD2	TRBJ2-7	TGTGCCAGCAGCCCTTTAGCGGGAGGGCCCGACGAGCAGTACTTC	CASSPLAGGPDEQYF
TRBV9	NA	NA	TRBJ2-5	TGTGCCAGCAGTCCCTGGGGCAGCTTTCAAGAGACCCAGTACTTC	CASSPWGSFQETQYF
TRBV11-1	NA	NA	TRBJ2-7	TGTGCCAGCAGCTTAACGGACCAGACCTACGAGCAGTACTTC	CASSLTDQTYEQYF
TRBV14	NA	TRBD1	TRBJ2-5	TGTGCCAGCAGCCAGACTATGACCTCAGGGGGCCAAGAGACCCAGTACTTC	CASSQTMTSGGQETQYF
TRBV11-2	NA	NA	TRBJ2-5	TGTGCCAGCAGCTTAGTAGGGGGGAAATCCCAGTACTTC	CASSLVGGKSQYF
TRBV29-1	NA	NA	TRBJ2-2	TGCAGCGTGGCCCCTAGTGGAGGACCGAACACCGGGGAGCTGTTTTTT	CSVAPSGGPNTGELFF
TRBV29-1	NA	NA	TRBJ1-1	TGCAGCGTTGTAGATTCGGCCGGAAGGGCTGAAGCTTTCTTT	CSVVDSAGRAEAFF
TRBV10-1	NA	TRBD1	TRBJ1-5	TGCGCCAGCAGATACGGACAGGGGGCGAATCAGCCCCAGCATTTT	CASRYGQGANQPQHF
TRBV19	NA	NA	TRBJ1-2	TGTGCCAGTAGTATAGATCGTACTAACTATGGCTACACCTTC	CASSIDRTNYGYTF
TRBV7-2	NA	TRBD2	TRBJ2-3	TGTGCCAGCAGCCCACAGGTAGCGGGAGGCATAAATACGCAGTATTTT	CASSPQVAGGINTQYF
TRBV6-1	NA	NA	TRBJ2-7	TGTGCCAGCACAGGACCGGGCTACGAGCAGTACTTC	CASTGPGYEQYF
TRBV19	NA	NA	TRBJ2-2	TGTGCCAGCAACAGGGCCGTGGTTCACACCGGGGAGCTGTTTTTT	CASNRAVVHTGELFF
TRBV18	NA	NA	TRBJ2-1	TGTGCCAGCTCACCACAGGGTGGCTCCTACAATGAGCAGTTCTTC	CASSPQGGSYNEQFF
TRBV28	NA	NA	TRBJ1-3	TGTGCCAGCAGTCCGCCTAGTGGAAACACCATATATTTT	CASSPPSGNTIYF
TRBV7-8	NA	NA	TRBJ2-7	TGTGCCAGCAGCCTGGACTACGAGCAGTACTTC	CASSLDYEQYF
TRBV6-6	NA	TRBD2	TRBJ2-7	TGTGCCAGCAGTTACTCGAACCTAGCGGATACCTACGAGCAGTACTTC	CASSYSNLADTYEQYF
TRBV6-1	NA	NA	TRBJ1-2	TGTGCCAGCAGTATGGGGGGATCCGAAGGCTATGGCTACACCTTC	CASSMGGSEGYGYTF
TRBV9	NA	NA	TRBJ1-2	TGTGCCAGCAGCGTAGCCCCGGGGGCGGAATCCGGCTACACCTTC	CASSVAPGAESGYTF
TRBV18	once	TRBD1	TRBJ1-1	TGTGCCAGCTCACCAAGTCTGGCGGGGGGACAGACTGAAGCTTTCTTT	CASSPSLAGGQTEAFF
TRBV18	NA	TRBD1	TRBJ2-2	TGTGCCAGCTCACCATTCCGGACAGGGTCCACCGGGGAGCTGTTTTTT	CASSPFRTGSTGELFF
TRBV10-1	NA	TRBD1	TRBJ2-3	TGCGCCAGCGGATTACCGGGACAGGGGGCAGATACGCAGTATTTT	CASGLPGQGADTQYF
TRBV2	NA	NA	TRBJ2-7	TGTGCCAGCAATGGGAGATACGAGCAGTACTTC	CASNGRYEQYF
TRBV5-5	once	NA	TRBJ1-4	TGTGCCAGCAGCTTGGCCTACTACAGCAGCCCTCATCAACTGTTTTTT	CASSLAYYSSPHQLFF
TRBV5-1	NA	TRBD1	TRBJ2-7	TGCGCCAGCAGCAAAGGACAGGGTCACTACGAGCAGTACTTC	CASSKGQGHYEQYF
TRBV5-1	NA	NA	TRBJ2-1	TGCGCCAGCAGCGGGGACTGGAGCTCCTACAATGAGCAGTTCTTC	CASSGDWSSYNEQFF
TRBV10-3	once	TRBD2	TRBJ2-1	TGTGCCATCAGTGAGTCTCGTCTAGCGGGGGGCTCCTACAATGAGCAGTTCTTC	CAISESRLAGGSYNEQFF
TRBV6-1	NA	NA	TRBJ2-3	TGTGCCAGCAGTGGAGCCGGGACTAGCACAGATACGCAGTATTTT	CASSGAGTSTDTQYF
TRBV18	NA	NA	TRBJ2-1	TGTGCCAGCTCAGCGCGACAGGGGAGGGATGAGCAGTTCTTC	CASSARQGRDEQFF